Here is one TCR beta chain with its context. After constant-region reverse-primer amplification, full-length variable regions underwent semi-nested PCR with Nested Universal Primer A. TCRdb redid the calling of the 5' RACE reads with MiXCR, one entry per CDR3 protein. The table includes tens of thousands of distinct CDR3 sequences, approximately 24% detected once. V was trimmed by 2 bases and J by 1 base, leaving 10 bases between them. There are 15 residues in the CDR3. The receptor comes from a female donor with breast cancer. Material: memory CD4+ T cells sorted from blood. Subset given: memory CD4+ T cells, CD4+CD45RO+CD25-. The chain has TRBV12-3 or TRBV12-4 and TRBJ2-3; D might be TRBD2 (6 bases). The CDR3 nucleotides read TGTGCCAGCAGTTTATCGGCTAGCGGCACAGATACGCAGTATTTT. It translates to CASSLSASGTDTQYF.